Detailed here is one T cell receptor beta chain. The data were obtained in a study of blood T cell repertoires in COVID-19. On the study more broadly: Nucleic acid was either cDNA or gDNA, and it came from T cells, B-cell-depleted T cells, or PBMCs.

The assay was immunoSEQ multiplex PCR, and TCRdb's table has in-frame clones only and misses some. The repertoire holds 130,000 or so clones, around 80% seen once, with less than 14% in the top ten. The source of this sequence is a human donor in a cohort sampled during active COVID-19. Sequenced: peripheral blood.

CDR3 nucleotide sequence: TGTGCCAGCAGTGGCCGGGACAGGGGAACCTACGAGCAGTACTTC. Residues: CASSGRDRGTYEQYF. This sequence joins TRBV28 and TRBJ2-7; the match to TRBD1 covers 10 bases. This CDR3 region has 15 residues. Germline values: CDR1 MDHEN, CDR2 SYDVKM. The V and J ends lost 5 bases and 2 bases, in that order; junction bases with no gene match: 6.